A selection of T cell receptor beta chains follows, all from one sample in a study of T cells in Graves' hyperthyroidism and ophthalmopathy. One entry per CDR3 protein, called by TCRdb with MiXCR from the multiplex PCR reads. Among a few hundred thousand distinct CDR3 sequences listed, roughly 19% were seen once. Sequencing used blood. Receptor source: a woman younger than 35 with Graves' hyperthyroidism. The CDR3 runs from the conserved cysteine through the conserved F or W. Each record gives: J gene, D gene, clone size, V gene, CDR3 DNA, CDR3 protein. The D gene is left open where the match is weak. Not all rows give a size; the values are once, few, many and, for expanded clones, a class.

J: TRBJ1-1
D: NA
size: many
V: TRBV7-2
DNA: TGTGCCAGCAGCCAGGGGATTACACGGAACACTGAAGCTTTCTTT
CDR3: CASSQGITRNTEAFF

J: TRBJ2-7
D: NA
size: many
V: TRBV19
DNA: TGTGCCAGTAGTAAGGGCGCCACTGCGGGCTCCTACGAGCAGTACTTC
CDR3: CASSKGATAGSYEQYF

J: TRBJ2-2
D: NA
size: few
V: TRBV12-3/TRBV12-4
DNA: TGTGCCAGCAAGTTCGGGACAGGGGAGCTGTTTTTT
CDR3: CASKFGTGELFF

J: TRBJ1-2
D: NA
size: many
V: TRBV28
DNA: TGTGCCAGCAGTACGCTCAGGCCTGGGAAACAAGGTGGCTACACCTTC
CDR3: CASSTLRPGKQGGYTF

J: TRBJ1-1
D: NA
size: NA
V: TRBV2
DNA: TGTGCCAGCAGTGAACCGGGACGGCAGCGGGCATACACTGAGACTTTCTTT
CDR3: CASSEPGRQRAYTETFF

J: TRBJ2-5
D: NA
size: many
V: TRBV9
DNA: TGTGCCAGCAGCGTAGGACAGGCCACCGGGGAGACCCAGTACTTC
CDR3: CASSVGQATGETQYF

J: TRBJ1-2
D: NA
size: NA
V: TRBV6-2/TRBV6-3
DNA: TGTGCCAGCAGTTACTCGAGGACGAACTATGGCTACACCTTC
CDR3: CASSYSRTNYGYTF

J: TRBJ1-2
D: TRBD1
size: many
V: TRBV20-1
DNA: TGCAGTGCTAACACAATCGGACAGGGTGGCTATGGCTACACCTTC
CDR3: CSANTIGQGGYGYTF

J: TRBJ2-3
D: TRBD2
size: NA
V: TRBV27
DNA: TGTGCCAGCAGATCTCCCGCGGGGGTAAGCACAGATACGCAGTATTTT
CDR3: CASRSPAGVSTDTQYF

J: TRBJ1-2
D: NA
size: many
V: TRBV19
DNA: TGTGCCAGTAGTATAAAACTGGGGGACGCGGGTTATGGCTACACCTTC
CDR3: CASSIKLGDAGYGYTF